This T cell receptor (beta chain) was captured by sequencing in a study of shared clonotypes between healthy human individuals. It was CD45RO-negative cells, positively selected for CCR7, that made up naive CD8 cells, with terminally differentiated effector memory CD45RA+ cells excluded. TCRdb keeps only in-frame clones here, not all; method: immunoSEQ multiplex PCR. The sample has 550,000 to 600,000 clones, roughly 98% seen once. Germline trimming cut 5 bases from V and 8 bases from J; bases unmatched to any gene: 6. There are 13 residues in the CDR3. Germline V gene sequence: CDR1 MNHEY, CDR2 SMNVEV (reference sequence).

The chain is built from TRBV27 and TRBJ2-7, with 10 bases identical to TRBD1. What was sequenced was naive CD8+ T cells sorted from blood. This clonotype was obtained from a young man in good health. The CDR3 nucleotides read TGTGCCAGCAGTCCTCGACAGGGGGCAAAGCAGTACTTC. It specifies CASSPRQGAKQYF.